This T cell receptor (beta chain) comes out of a study of cytomegalovirus exposure and HLA in healthy donors. Study-wide results and caveats: Investigators reported under 200 TCR beta chains as tied to cytomegalovirus. Through in vitro validation, three CMV-associated chains were shown to be specific for CMV antigens. Usually a TCR sequence was rare, but some public TCRs were found in many donors. Published work reported that the classifier diagnosed cytomegalovirus status with high specificity and sensitivity.

With respect to this clone: The antigen is unknown.

Per germline, CDR1 LNHDA and CDR2 SQIVND (reference sequence). The V gene end was trimmed by 6 bases and the J gene end by 1 base; junction bases not matched to a gene: 10. This CDR3 is built from 18 residues. TCRdb's table, derived via immunoSEQ multiplex PCR, lists solely in-frame clones and lacks some. In the table there are around 120,000 clones, about 90% of which are singletons. The chain uses TRBV19 and TRBJ1-5; TRBD1 aligns across 12 bases. This receptor was identified in a woman aged 18-35 years in good health and CMV-seronegative. Sequenced: PBMCs. CDR3 nucleotides: TGTGCCAGTAGGCCGGGACAGGGGGCGCTAGGGAGCAATCAGCCCCAGCATTTT. This gives the protein CASRPGQGALGSNQPQHF. The whole variable domain, filled in from reference TRBV19 and TRBJ1-5, reads DGGITQSPKYLFRKEGQNVTLSCEQNLNHDAMYWYRQDPGQGLRLIYYSQIVNDFQKGDIAEGYSVSREKKESFPLTVTSAQKNPTAFYLCASRPGQGALGSNQPQHFGDGTRLSIL.